One and the same sample provided the 5 T cell receptor beta chains below, sequenced in a study of blood T cells in healthy people across ages. A second PCR of roughly 7 to 11 cycles used a sample-barcoded 5' primer and a J-beta primer mix. MiXCR, applied by TCRdb to the 5' RACE reads, yields one record per CDR3 protein. The sample records a few hundred thousand distinct CDR3 sequences, 52% being singletons. The sequenced sample was blood. The origin of the receptors is a man in his fifties or sixties in good health.

The gene calls are TRBV6-2 or TRBV6-3 and TRBJ1-5; D possibly corresponds to TRBD1 (5 bases). The CDR3 sequence is 20 residues long. Germline V gives CDR1 MNHEY, CDR2 SVGEGT. The V end was cut by 2 bases, the J end by 4 bases, with 27 bases between. This CDR3 reads CASSYVLHNPRQTENQPQHF. CDR3 nucleotide sequence: TGTGCCAGCAGTTACGTTCTCCACAATCCCAGACAGACAGAGAATCAGCCCCAGCATTTT.

The V call is TRBV6-1, the J call TRBJ2-4; the match to TRBD1 covers 7 bases. The end of the DNA is better explained by TRBJ2-5, so the J call may be wrong. Germline CDR1 and CDR2: MNHNS and SASEGT. The CDR3 loop spans 15 amino acids. The CDR3 DNA reads as TGTGCCAGCAGACGACAGGGAAGCGTGGCAGAGACCCAGTACTTC. Its protein is CASRRQGSVAETQYF.

This rearrangement joins TRBV6-2 or TRBV6-3 to TRBJ2-1; D perhaps matches TRBD2 (6 bases). This CDR3 has 13 amino acids. Per the germline V gene, CDR1 is MNHEY and CDR2 is SVGEGT. V lost 5 bases and J lost 13, with 18 bases in between. The CDR3 nucleotides are TGTGCCAGCAGTCAGACCCCGGGACTTGTTCAGTTCTTC. Its translation: CASSQTPGLVQFF.

The chain is built from TRBV3-1 and TRBJ1-2, with D possibly matching TRBD1 (5 bases). Germline CDR1 is LGHDT and CDR2 is YNNKEL (reference sequence). V was trimmed by 4 bases and J by 4 bases, leaving 13 bases between them. The CDR3 has 14 residues. DNA for the CDR3: TGTGCCAGCAGCCCAAACCGGGACGCCTATGGCTACACCTTC. Translated, it gives CASSPNRDAYGYTF.

The V call is TRBV7-9, the J call TRBJ2-5; D call uncertain. CDR1 and CDR2 (germline): SEHNR, FQNEAQ (reference sequence). V lost 3 bases, J lost 2 bases, and 13 bases lay in between. The CDR3 has 15 residues. The CDR3 region has the DNA TGTGCCAGCAGCTTCGATCAAGGGCAACAAGAGACCCAGTACTTC. Translation: CASSFDQGQQETQYF.